This T cell receptor beta chain comes out of a study of blood T cell repertoires in COVID-19. Background on the study: Both acute and convalescent COVID-19 samples were obtained from the United States, Italy and Spain.

The CDR3 loop spans 14 amino acids. V gave up 5 bases and J gave up 4 bases; unmatched junction bases: 7. CDR1 is LNHDA and CDR2 is SQIVND in the germline V gene (reference sequence). Original methodology: Scientists estimated how many nucleated cells there were by amplifying reference gene primers. Using immunoSEQ multiplex PCR, the repertoire was profiled, and TCRdb retains in-frame clones only, with some absent. The V and J calls and clone size were taken over from that table, and D and trimming were inferred from the DNA. The table records 200,000 or so clones, roughly nine tenths of them present only once. Participants, about 18 to 90 years old, spanned 24 US areas. Researchers sorted participants into cohorts using their self-reported clinical history.

The sequenced material came from PBMCs or T cells enriched from blood (not recorded which). The chain links TRBV19 to TRBJ1-1, with TRBD1 matching 7 bases. The clonotype originates from a woman aged 18-29 years in a cohort exposed to, infected with or recovered from COVID-19 (not recorded which). The CDR3 loop is CASSPPGDSTEAFF. The CDR3 DNA is TGTGCCAGTAGTCCCCCCGGGGACAGCACTGAAGCTTTCTTT.